The 16 T cell receptor beta chains presented below share a single source sample, sequenced in a study of blood T cell repertoires in COVID-19 (dated by TCRdb to 2019 to 2021). Libraries were made using the immunoSEQ multiplex PCR assay. In TCRdb, the immuneACCESS table is reduced to in-frame sequences with V and J assigned. These tables do not hold every clone; where another copy was compared, an unresolved V gene accounts for under half, and the others remain unexplained. The sample table holds roughly 220,000 clones, of which about four fifths were seen once. The ten biggest clones cover 6% to 8% of the sample. Input material: peripheral blood. The receptors stem from a woman of 80 years or more with COVID-19, enrolled during active disease.

On this clone: Other DNA sequences of this sample code for an identical CDR3. The chain joins TRBV11-3 to TRBJ2-1; 7 bases align to TRBD2. The CDR3 is 14 residues long. With V trimmed by 1 base and J by 6 bases, 3 bases remained unmatched. The V gene's germline CDR1 is SGHNT and CDR2 YENEEA. The DNA of the CDR3 is TGTGCCAGCAGCTTAGGAGGACTAGTCAATGAGCAGTTCTTC. It translates to CASSLGGLVNEQFF. The full variable domain, in which reference TRBV11-3 and TRBJ2-1 provide the parts outside the CDR3, is EAGVVQSPRYKIIEKKQPVAFWCNPISGHNTLYWYLQNLGQGPELLIRYENEEAVDDSQLPKDRFSAERLKGVDSTLKIQPAELGDSAVYLCASSLGGLVNEQFFGPGTRLTVL.

The chain links TRBV7-9 to TRBJ2-2, with 8 bases aligning to TRBD1. Germline V gene sequence: CDR1 SEHNR, CDR2 FQNEAQ (reference sequence). The CDR3 totals 14 residues. The ends lost 8 bases at V and 1 base at J; junction bases unmatched: 3. In DNA form, the CDR3 reads TGTGCCAGCCTCGGACAGGGGAACACCGGGGAGCTGTTTTTT. Protein: CASLGQGNTGELFF.

The count of this clone is one. CDR3 amino acids: CASSGGQKETQYF. The CDR3 DNA reads as TGTGCCAGCTCAGGAGGACAGAAAGAGACCCAGTACTTC. J is TRBJ2-5 and V is TRBV18, with D possibly matching TRBD1 (6 bases). V was cut by 5 bases and J by 3 bases, with 10 bases left in between. The CDR3 loop spans 13 amino acids. In germline, CDR1 is KGHSH, CDR2 LQKENI.

The chain links TRBV6-5 to TRBJ2-7, with D possibly being TRBD2 (7 bases). The CDR3 spans 14 residues. CDR1 is MNHEY, CDR2 SVGAGI, per germline. V was cut by 7 bases and J by 6 bases, with 19 bases left in between. The CDR3 protein is CASNTGGPVGEQYF. As DNA, the CDR3 is TGTGCCAGCAATACGGGGGGCCCCGTGGGCGAGCAGTACTTC.

This sequence joins TRBV5-4 and TRBJ2-7; 9 bases are shared with TRBD1. The CDR3 extends over 14 amino acids. The V segment lost 2 bases and the J segment 2 bases; nucleotides outside the gene matches: 2. Germline values: CDR1 SGHNT, CDR2 YYREEE (reference sequence). The CDR3 spells CASSFRDRAYEQYF. The DNA for the CDR3 is TGTGCCAGCAGCTTCCGGGACAGGGCCTACGAGCAGTACTTC. Variable domain in full (rest from reference TRBV5-4 and TRBJ2-7): ETGVTQSPTHLIKTRGQQVTLRCSSQSGHNTVSWYQQALGQGPQFIFQYYREEENGRGNFPPRFSGLQFPNYSSELNVNALELDDSALYLCASSFRDRAYEQYFGPGTRLTVT.

This rearrangement joins TRBV19 to TRBJ1-5; D might be TRBD1 (5 bases). CDR1 is LNHDA, CDR2 SQIVND, per germline (reference sequence). V shed 5 bases and J shed 4 bases, with 9 bases lying between them. This CDR3 comprises 13 residues. CDR3 sequence (DNA): TGTGCCAGTAGTTCCCAGGGAAATCAGCCCCAGCATTTT. Translating it yields CASSSQGNQPQHF.

The J gene is TRBJ1-1, the V gene TRBV10-3; perhaps TRBD1 as D (5 bases). This CDR3 comprises 16 residues. V lost 0 bases and J lost 3, with 14 bases in between. Germline V gene lookup returns CDR1 ENHRY and CDR2 SYGVKD. The CDR3 nucleotides read TGTGCCATCAGTGAGTCAAGGGGCAAAGGGGACACTGAAGCTTTCTTT. Amino acids: CAISESRGKGDTEAFF.

The chain employs TRBV9 and TRBJ2-3; 9 bases agree with TRBD1. Germline CDR1 and CDR2: SGDLS and YYNGEE. V lost 3 bases and J lost 6; bases outside the gene matches: 5. CDR3 length equals 14 residues. CDR3 sequence (DNA): TGTGCCAGCAGCGCCCGGGACAGGGTGGATACGCAGTATTTT. This gives the protein CASSARDRVDTQYF.

The chain couples TRBV9 to TRBJ1-2; D uncertain. Trimming removed 0 bases from V and 6 bases from J, with 15 bases in between. Germline CDR1 and CDR2: SGDLS and YYNGEE. This CDR3 has 15 residues. DNA for the CDR3: TGTGCCAGCAGCGTAGTACACAGCCCCTCGAATGGCTACACCTTC. It specifies CASSVVHSPSNGYTF.

The chain is built from TRBV6-4 and TRBJ1-1; TRBD1 is a possible D gene (5 bases). Germline CDR1 is MRHNA and CDR2 is SNTAGT. The V end lost 8 bases, the J end lost 3 bases, and 19 bases lay between the germline ends. The CDR3 totals 15 residues. Here the CDR3 DNA reads TGTGCCAGCCGACCAAGACACGGGGGTGACACTGAAGCTTTCTTT. Translation: CASRPRHGGDTEAFF.

The rearrangement joins TRBV28 to TRBJ1-1, with TRBD1 matching 7 bases. The CDR3 contains 12 residues. CDR1 and CDR2 from the germline V gene are MDHEN and SYDVKM. J gave up 6 bases and V 2 bases, and 0 bases lay outside the gene matches. CDR3 amino acids: CASSLQGAEAFF. Here the CDR3 DNA reads TGTGCCAGCAGTTTACAGGGGGCTGAAGCTTTCTTT.

The chain uses TRBV30 and TRBJ1-4; D is ambiguous. Germline lookup yields CDR1 GTSNPN and CDR2 SVGIG (reference sequence). CDR3 length: 13 residues. V lost 3 bases, J lost 3 bases, and 8 bases lay in between. The DNA of the CDR3 is TGTGCCTGGAGGAAACAGTCTAATGAAAAACTGTTTTTT. This translates into CAWRKQSNEKLFF. Using reference TRBV30 and TRBJ1-4 for the parts outside the CDR3, the full variable domain is SQTIHQWPATLVQPVGSPLSLECTVEGTSNPNLYWYRQAAGRGLQLLFYSVGIGQISSEVPQNLSASRPQDRQFILSSKKLLLSDSGFYLCAWRKQSNEKLFFGSGTQLSVL.

This clone was observed a few times. This chain links TRBV5-1 with TRBJ1-2, with 9 bases fitting TRBD1. Germline CDR1 is SGHRS and CDR2 is YFSETQ. The V segment lost 4 bases and the J segment 8 bases; nucleotides outside the gene matches: 12. CDR3 length equals 15 residues. The CDR3 nucleotides read TGCGCCAGCAGCACGGGACAGGGAGTAGTGGGCGGCTACACCTTC. Translated, it gives CASSTGQGVVGGYTF. The full variable domain, in which reference TRBV5-1 and TRBJ1-2 provide the parts outside the CDR3, is KAGVTQTPRYLIKTRGQQVTLSCSPISGHRSVSWYQQTPGQGLQFLFEYFSETQRNKGNFPGRFSGRQFSNSRSEMNVSTLELGDSALYLCASSTGQGVVGGYTFGSGTRLTVV.

The chain recombines TRBV9 with TRBJ2-5, with D maybe TRBD2 (5 bases). Trimming cost V 4 bases and J 5 bases, with 18 bases left between them. The CDR3 covers 15 residues. CDR1 is SGDLS and CDR2 is YYNGEE in the germline V gene. Here the CDR3 DNA reads TGTGCCAGCAGCATTAGGGCCACGGGGTGGGAGACCCAGTACTTC. Amino acid sequence: CASSIRATGWETQYF. Full variable domain (remainder filled in from reference TRBV9 and TRBJ2-5): DSGVTQTPKHLITATGQRVTLRCSPRSGDLSVYWYQQSLDQGLQFLIQYYNGEERAKGNILERFSAQQFPDLHSELNLSSLELGDSALYFCASSIRATGWETQYFGPGTRLLVL.

The chain joins TRBV11-2 to TRBJ1-4; tentative D call: TRBD1 (5 bases). V was cut by 4 bases and J by 2 bases, with 11 bases left in between. There are 15 residues in the CDR3. Germline CDR1 and CDR2: SGHAT and FQNNGV. The CDR3 bases are TGTGCCAGCAGCTGGGGGGGTCGGACTAATGAAAAACTGTTTTTT. Translation: CASSWGGRTNEKLFF.

The V gene is TRBV9, the J gene TRBJ1-5; D is possibly TRBD1 (6 bases). CDR3 size: 14 residues. Looked up from germline, CDR1 is SGDLS and CDR2 is YYNGEE. The germline V and J ends were trimmed by 0 bases and 5 bases, with 9 bases remaining between them. CDR3 protein: CASSVGPGDQPQHF. Written as DNA, the CDR3 is TGTGCCAGCAGCGTAGGGCCAGGGGATCAGCCCCAGCATTTT.